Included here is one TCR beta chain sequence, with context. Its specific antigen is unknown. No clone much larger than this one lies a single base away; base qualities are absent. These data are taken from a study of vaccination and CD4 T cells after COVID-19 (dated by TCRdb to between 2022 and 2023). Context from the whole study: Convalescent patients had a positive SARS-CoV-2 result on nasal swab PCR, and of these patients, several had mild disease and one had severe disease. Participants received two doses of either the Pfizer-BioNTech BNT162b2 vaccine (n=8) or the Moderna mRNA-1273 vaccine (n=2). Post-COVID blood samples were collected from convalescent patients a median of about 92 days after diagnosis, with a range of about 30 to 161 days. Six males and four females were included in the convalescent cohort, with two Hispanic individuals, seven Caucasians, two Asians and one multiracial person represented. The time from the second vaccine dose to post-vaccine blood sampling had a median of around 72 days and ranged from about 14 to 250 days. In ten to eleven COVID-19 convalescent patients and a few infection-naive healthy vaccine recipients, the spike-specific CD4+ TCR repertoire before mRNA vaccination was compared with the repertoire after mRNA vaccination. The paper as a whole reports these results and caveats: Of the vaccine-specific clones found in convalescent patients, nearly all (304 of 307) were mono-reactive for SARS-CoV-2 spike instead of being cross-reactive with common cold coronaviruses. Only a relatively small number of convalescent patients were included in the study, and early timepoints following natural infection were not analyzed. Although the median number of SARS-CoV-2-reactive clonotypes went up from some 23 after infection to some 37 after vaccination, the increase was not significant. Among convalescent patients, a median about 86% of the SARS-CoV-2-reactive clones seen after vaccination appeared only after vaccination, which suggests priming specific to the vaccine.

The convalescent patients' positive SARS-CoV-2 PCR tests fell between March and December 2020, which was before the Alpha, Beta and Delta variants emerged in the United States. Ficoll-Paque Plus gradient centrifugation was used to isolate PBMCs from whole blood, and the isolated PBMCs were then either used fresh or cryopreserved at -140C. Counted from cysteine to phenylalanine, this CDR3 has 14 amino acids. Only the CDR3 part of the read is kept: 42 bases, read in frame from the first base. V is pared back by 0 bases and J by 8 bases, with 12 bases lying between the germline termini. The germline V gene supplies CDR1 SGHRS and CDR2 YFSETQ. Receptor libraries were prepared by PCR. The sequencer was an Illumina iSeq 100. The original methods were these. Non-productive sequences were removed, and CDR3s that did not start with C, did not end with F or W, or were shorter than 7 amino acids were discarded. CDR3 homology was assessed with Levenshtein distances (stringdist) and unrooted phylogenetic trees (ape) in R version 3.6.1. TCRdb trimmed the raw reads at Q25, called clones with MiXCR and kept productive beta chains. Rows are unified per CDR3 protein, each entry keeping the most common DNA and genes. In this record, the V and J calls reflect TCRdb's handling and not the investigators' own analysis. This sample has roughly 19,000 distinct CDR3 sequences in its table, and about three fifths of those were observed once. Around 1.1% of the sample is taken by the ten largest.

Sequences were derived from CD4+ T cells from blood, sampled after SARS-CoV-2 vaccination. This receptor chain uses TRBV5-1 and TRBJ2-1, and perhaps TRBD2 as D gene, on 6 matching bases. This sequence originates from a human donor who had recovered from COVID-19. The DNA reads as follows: TGCGCCAGCAGCTTGGGGGACTCGTCGGATGAGCAGTTCTTC. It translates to CASSLGDSSDEQFF.